This T cell receptor (beta chain) comes out of a study of identical twins. This clonotype was counted at least ten times. Its target is not known. Study-wide results and limits: Beta clonotypes that were abundant in cord blood contained fewer insertions, a pattern absent from memory repertoires. Zero-insertion analyses might be partly confounded by invariant T cells like MAIT and iNKT.

TCRdb independently ran MiXCR on the 5' RACE reads; one entry per CDR3 protein. The sample consists of roughly 290,000 distinct CDR3 sequences, 6.5% to 9.5% of them appearing once. These sequences were also reported in another study, on yellow fever vaccine responses in identical twins.

The source material was memory (CD45RO+) T cells sorted from blood. The TCR sequence derives from a woman younger than 35 in good health.

The CDR3 sequence is CSVVQASYEQYF. The CDR3 nucleotides read TGCAGCGTTGTTCAGGCCTCCTACGAGCAGTACTTC. The gene calls are TRBV29-1 and TRBJ2-7; D is uncertain. The length of the CDR3 is 12 residues. Germline V gene sequence: CDR1 SQVTM, CDR2 ANQGSEA. V lost 4 bases and J lost 0, with 7 bases in between.